In its sample, the clone carrying this TCR beta chain was seen many times. What it binds is not known. This sample is drawn from a study of T-cell reconstitution after alpha-beta-depleted transplantation in children. Findings and limits, study-wide: Alpha-beta T cells present about two months after transplant were reported to originate from several hundred expanded graft clones. A year had passed since transplant, and T-cell counts and diversity by then came mostly from newly produced T cells. After transplant, high TCRbeta diversity at day 60 in some patients arose from surviving recipient T cells and thymic progenitors.

Unique molecular identifiers were built into the TCRbeta library. TCRdb reanalysed the PCR reads using MiXCR and keeps one entry per CDR3 protein. The sample has roughly 66,000 distinct CDR3 sequences, roughly 4.9% seen once. The sequencing here drew on PBMCs, mostly from graft donor cells, taken 180 days after TCRalphabeta/CD19-depleted stem cell transplant. The origin of this receptor is a boy in the first two years of life who had a stem cell transplant for acute myeloid leukemia, so the T cells may come from the graft donor.

The CDR3 DNA is TGCGCCAGCGGGACAGGGGAATTTTATGAGCAGTTCTTC. Amino acid sequence: CASGTGEFYEQFF. V and J are TRBV5-1 and TRBJ2-1, with 10 bases identical to TRBD1. There are 13 residues in the CDR3. The germline CDR1 and CDR2 sequences are SGHRS and YFSETQ. After removal of 7 bases from V and 8 bases from J, the junction contained 6 bases not matched to a gene. The full variable domain, with the rest looked up from reference TRBV5-1 and TRBJ2-1, is KAGVTQTPRYLIKTRGQQVTLSCSPISGHRSVSWYQQTPGQGLQFLFEYFSETQRNKGNFPGRFSGRQFSNSRSEMNVSTLELGDSALYLCASGTGEFYEQFFGPGTRLTVL.